The present T cell receptor beta chain was sequenced within a study of shared T cell receptors in the human thymus (TCRdb year 2021). About the investigation overall: The study examined how self-reactive, shared T-cell receptor alpha chains are generated in the human thymus.

As for this clone: Its antigen remains undetermined. Base qualities are not recorded, but no much larger clone differs from it by a single base.

The method behind the library was the immunoSEQ multiplex PCR assay. The source is immuneACCESS, and TCRdb retained only in-frame sequences with V and J called. Part of the clones is not carried over; for the studies checked, unresolved V genes explain less than half of this, and the remainder is unexplained. Here the sample has about 660,000 clones; around nine tenths occur a single time. Clones ranked in the top ten supply about 0.01% of the sample. The same sample was also studied in work on human thymus T cells. As the second paper documents: The donors were immunologically healthy infants in Finland who had open corrective cardiac surgery for congenital heart defects. Thymus tissue was collected as surgical resects that were removed during corrective cardiac surgery. V and J gene segment usage appeared biased in both thymic and peripheral blood repertoires. According to the related research, thymic TCR repertoires were highly overlapping among unrelated individuals. The study characterized TCR alpha and beta repertoires from fewer than 10 infant thymus samples and a few related peripheral blood samples. The cohort included over five male and two female infants, with donor ages spanning 7 to 244 days. After being mechanically released from the tissue, thymocytes were kept at -70 degrees C in pellets of about 8.5-32 million cells. Genomic DNA was extracted from frozen cell pellets with a QIAsymphony instrument. TCRB and TCRAD loci were amplified from a standardized quantity of quality-controlled genomic DNA using the immunoSEQ multiplex PCR assay. The V(D)J region was spanned by amplicons of a length sufficient to cover the CDR3 and to identify V and J genes. Through the commercial immunoSEQ service, the amplicons were sequenced on an Illumina platform. Primer bias and sequencing errors were corrected as previously described, and TCRAD and TCRB definitions were based on the IMGT database. Repertoires were analysed with immunoSEQ Analyzer 3.0 and VDJTools, covering basic statistics, V/J segment usage, diversity estimates, rarefaction and pairwise overlap. Chao1, ChaoE, Efron-Thisted, Shannon and inverse Simpson indices were used to estimate diversity, which was also estimated on datasets down-sampled to the smallest sample. For repertoire overlap, CDR3 nucleotide sequence, V gene and J gene had to match strictly, and clustering was done by Jaccard-based multidimensional scaling. On average, thymus samples gave about 810,000 unique TCRB clonotypes, whereas blood samples gave roughly 86,000.

The clonotype comes from a boy younger than two with a congenital heart defect. Donor details come from another sample of the same person, matched by shared clones. The sample taken for sequencing was thymocytes.

The DNA reads TGTGCCAGCACCCTCTCGGGGAGAGGTTGGGTGAACACTGAAGCTTTCTTT. Its translation reads: CASTLSGRGWVNTEAFF. The chain joins TRBV28 to TRBJ1-1; the D segment cannot be called with confidence. The trim is 7 bases for V and 0 bases for J, with a gap of 21 bases between the germline ends. Counted from cysteine to phenylalanine, this CDR3 has 17 amino acids. Only CDR3 DNA remains: 51 bases, in frame from the first base. CDR1 and CDR2, per the germline V gene, are MDHEN and SYDVKM.